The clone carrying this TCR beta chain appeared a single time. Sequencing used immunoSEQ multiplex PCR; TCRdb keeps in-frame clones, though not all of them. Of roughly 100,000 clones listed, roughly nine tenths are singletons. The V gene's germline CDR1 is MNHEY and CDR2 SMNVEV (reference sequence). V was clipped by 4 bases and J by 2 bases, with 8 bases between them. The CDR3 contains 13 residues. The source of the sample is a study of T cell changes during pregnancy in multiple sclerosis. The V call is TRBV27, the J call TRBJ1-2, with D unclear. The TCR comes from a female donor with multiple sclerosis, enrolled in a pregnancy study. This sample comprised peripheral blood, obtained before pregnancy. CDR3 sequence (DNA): TGTGCCAGCAGTTCCCAACAGAACTATGGCTACACCTTC. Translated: CASSSQQNYGYTF.